This T cell receptor beta chain was profiled in a study of cytomegalovirus exposure and HLA in healthy donors. The CDR3 is 15 amino acids. CDR1 and CDR2 from the germline V gene are SGHDT and YYEEEE. The PCR employed 60 Vbeta primers together with 13 Jbeta primers. How the authors handled the data: Among the unique TCR beta chains that a later analysis counted, about 81 million in all, about 11 million were shared. The data were produced by immunoSEQ multiplex PCR, yet TCRdb's version contains in-frame clones alone and is incomplete. V and J calls and clone size are as listed in that table; D and trimming were resolved from the DNA. The data show approximately 130,000 clones, roughly three quarters seen once. As concerns this clone: Its antigen is not known.

General observations from the study: Usually a TCR sequence was rare, but some public TCRs were found in many donors.

All the people who gave samples were healthy bone marrow donors. Sequenced: PBMCs. This chain links TRBV5-6 with TRBJ2-5; D is possibly TRBD2 (6 bases). The tail of the sequence fits TRBJ2-7 better, so the J call may be wrong. This receptor was obtained from a male donor in good health and CMV-seronegative. CDR3 DNA: TGTGCCAGCAGCCAATTCACGGGGAGGACATCCGAGCAGTACTTC. This sequence encodes CASSQFTGRTSEQYF.